Described below is a single TCR beta chain sequence and its context. Its antigen is not yet known. No qualities accompany the bases; no much larger clone lies one base away. The data originate from a study of cytomegalovirus exposure and HLA in healthy donors (dated by TCRdb to 2016 to 2017). Notes on the research overall: An earlier analysis of several hundred of the donors reported approximately 300 Gb of sequence data and 117 million unique TCR beta sequences from 190 million or so T cells. An early release that covered about 600 HLA-typed donors contained around 300 gigabases of sequencing data and around 85 million unique TCR sequences. Of the 300 to 450 genotyped donors, more than 75% were placed in the genetic ancestry cluster associated with self-reported Caucasian donors. The study was designed to test whether signatures of past pathogen exposure could be identified by cataloging public T cell receptors. The study used immunosequencing to profile the T cell repertoires of hundreds of subjects and linked those repertoires to cytomegalovirus serostatus. Besides the first cohort of approximately 670 subjects, a separate validation cohort made up of roughly 130 different subjects was used. The study combined high-throughput TCR immunosequencing, statistical association of individual TCRs with disease status, and machine learning to predict cytomegalovirus infection status. In a later analysis, previously published TCR beta repertoires from roughly 710 donors were re-analyzed and high-resolution HLA genotyping was added so that TCR occurrence patterns could be studied. Rather than using new phenotypic data, the later analysis identified candidate immune exposures from TCR beta sequences and from how often those sequences occurred across donors. An earlier analysis of more than 450 of the donors used high-throughput TCR beta sequencing to judge whether each TCR beta V gene segment behaved as functional or pseudogenic. Alongside the repertoire data, information on donor age, sex, ethnicity and CMV serostatus was compiled. A later genetic analysis took genome-wide SNP genotypes for about three fifths of the 666 donors and used that subset as a discovery cohort. All discovery cohort repertoires had been generated on a single sequencing platform. HLA typing included class I and class II loci at four-digit resolution. Typing coverage varied by locus: about 620-640 donors for A, B, C, DRB1 and DQB1; roughly 510 for DQA1; around 610 for DPA1; approximately 470 for DPB1. A few DR-DQ haplotypes were handled as single units for association and clustering because linkage in the cohort was strong. On average, roughly 240,000 unique TCR beta nucleotide sequences were sequenced per donor among 398 genotyped donors of the cohort, with 15% to 20% of those sequences being non-productive. General study outcomes and caveats: Because counts were too low, seventeen rarely observed V segments, including chromosome 9 orphons, were excluded from the earlier analysis of around 590 of the donors. For the cohort, immune exposure information was limited to CMV serostatus. According to a later analysis, TCR association rates differed among HLA loci, with DRB1 alleles showing the most associated TCRs and HLA-C alleles showing the fewest. Broadly in line with IMGT annotations, most TCR beta V segments showed up in productive rearrangements about 87% or about 30% of the time in an earlier analysis of a few hundred of the donors. Assigning TCR associations to individual alleles was difficult when HLA alleles, especially DR and DQ, strongly co-occurred. The classifier was reported to diagnose cytomegalovirus status with high specificity and sensitivity in both the original and validation cohorts. A few of the identified cytomegalovirus-associated TCR beta chains were confirmed in vitro to be specific for cytomegalovirus antigens. In a later genetic analysis, fewer N-insertions in productive TCRs were reported among donors in an Asian-associated ancestry cluster than the 666-donor mean. Because HLA typing was unavailable for some donors at each locus, only the typed subset was used in association tests. A later analysis associated 15,000 to 20,000 TCR beta sequences with specific HLA alleles at a false discovery rate of 0.05. Because the 87-base-pair reads could not distinguish some IMGT-functional V segments, including TRBV6-2 and TRBV6-3, those segments were excluded. In a later analysis, several top co-occurrence clusters were reported to appear linked to parvovirus B19, influenza, CMV and Epstein-Barr virus. Only TCR beta chains were sequenced in this cohort, and the absence of alpha or paired-chain data limited detectable features. In a later analysis, HLA-associated TCR beta chains showed more clonal expansion and lower generation probabilities than non-associated chains that were equally common. Presence/absence analyses assumed roughly uniform sequencing depth across donors, an assumption that may not hold. Correlated functional status among segregating V segments might reflect linkage disequilibrium, but an unknown experimental factor could not be ruled out. A further reported finding was that TCR beta sequences accurately predicted the HLA-A and HLA-B alleles for most subjects in the first cohort. A cluster of highly shared sequence variants was judged likely to represent a technical artifact of the sequencing pipeline. According to a later analysis, most CMV-associated TCR beta chains appeared to be HLA-restricted, and the HLA associations seemed to be driven largely by CMV exposure. In a later genetic analysis, a missense DCLRE1C variant was associated with V-gene and J-gene trimming of TCR beta chains, and the association was replicated in an independent cohort. The authors suggested that the approach could potentially be extended to other disease states and immunological phenotypes. Most TCR sequences were observed very rarely across donors, whereas some public TCRs were present in many individuals. A total of around 150 TCR beta chains were listed by the study as associated with cytomegalovirus.

The CDR3 numbers 15 residues from cysteine through phenylalanine. The CDR3 DNA has 45 bases and is translated from base 1. Clipping removes 4 bases from V and 9 bases from J, with 16 as the unmatched junction base count. Taken from the germline V gene, the CDR1 and CDR2 loops are SGHRS and YFSETQ. In total, around 600 healthy bone marrow donors made up the cohort. At the time of sampling, every cohort member was nominally healthy, though immune exposures that went unrecorded were likely present. The donor was CMV seropositive and was included in the group of 250 to 350 seropositive cohort members. A peripheral blood sample was provided by each donor, and peripheral blood mononuclear cells were used for TCR beta sequencing. The Qiagen DNeasy Blood Extraction Kit was used to extract genomic DNA from the blood cell samples. Preparation of the library involved the immunoSEQ multiplex PCR assay. A mixture of 60 forward primers for TCR Vbeta segments and 13 reverse primers for TCR Jbeta segments was used in the multiplex PCR. The CDR3 region of rearranged TCR beta genes was amplified from genomic DNA by a multiplex PCR assay. Amplified TCR beta libraries were sequenced as 87-base-pair reads on the Illumina HiSeq System. Regarding the original processing steps: A later analysis tallied roughly 78 million unique TCR beta chains across the 666 repertoires, and about 12 million of those chains were shared by two or more donors. To remove PCR and sequencing errors, raw reads were error-corrected and collapsed into unique sequences using a nearest-neighbor algorithm that merged closely related sequences. To assign V, D and J gene segments, CDR3 sequences were aligned to IMGT reference sequences. For a sequence to be retained, a match of at least six nucleotides was required to both a V gene segment and a J gene segment. Rearrangements were classified as productive when the CDR3 lacked stop codons and remained in frame with V and J, and all other rearrangements were classified as non-productive. Following IMGT convention, CDR3 was defined as the stretch from the second conserved V-encoded cysteine up to the conserved J-encoded phenylalanine. The earlier analysis of about 590 of the donors excluded sequences that lacked an unambiguous match to a single V gene segment. An earlier analysis of a few hundred of the donors classified V segments as functional when productive rearrangements were above 56.7% and as segregating when the standard deviation between donors was above 5%. A statistical classification framework was built for diagnosing cytomegalovirus status from the catalog of TCR beta chain sequences. In a later analysis, V and J genes were assigned by comparing TCR nucleotide sequences against IMGT/GENE-DB human TR gene sequences. In a later analysis, CDR3 sequences and most-parsimonious VDJ recombination scenarios were assigned using the TCRdist pipeline. A later analysis defined each TCR beta chain by its CDR3 amino acid sequence plus V-gene family, and excluded reads lacking a unique V-gene family. In a later analysis, 550 to 650 highly shared, low-generation-probability nucleotide sequences were removed to address suspected cross-contamination and a sequencing artifact. In a later analysis, a clonal expansion index was calculated for each public chain from normalized within-repertoire ranks of inferred template counts. In a later analysis, generation probabilities were computed with a VDJ recombination model fitted to out-of-frame rearrangements, and the resulting probabilities were checked against IGoR. In a later analysis, TCR-TCR, TCR-HLA and TCR-CMV co-occurrence was scored with hypergeometric tests, and a repertoire-size bias correction was applied to TCR pairs. In a later analysis, false discovery rates were estimated by permuting HLA or CMV assignments 20 times. In a later analysis, co-occurring TCRs were grouped with DBSCAN, and TCRdist sequence similarity was added when clustering was performed within HLA-allele-positive subsets. Co-occurrence clustering excluded repertoires with fewer than 30,000 or more than 120,000 public chains, plus five with anomalous nucleotide sharing. Sourced from immuneACCESS, this table was stored by TCRdb with only in-frame sequences that have V and J called. A share of the clones is absent; for the studies checked, an unresolved V gene accounts for under half, and the remainder has no known explanation. That table gives V, J and clone size, and the DNA gave D and trimming. The sample table shows approximately 100,000 clones, and roughly three quarters are seen once. The ten largest clones represent 12% of the sample.

This receptor was taken from a woman in her thirties or forties in good health and CMV-seropositive. Input material: PBMCs. The rearrangement joined TRBV5-1 to TRBJ2-7; TRBD1 lines up with 7 middle nucleotides. CDR3 loop: CASSTLSGTVHGQYF. The sequence in DNA is TGCGCCAGCAGCACCCTCTCGGGGACAGTCCACGGGCAGTACTTC. With all but the CDR3 taken from the reference TRBV5-1 and TRBJ2-7 genes, the full variable domain is: KAGVTQTPRYLIKTRGQQVTLSCSPISGHRSVSWYQQTPGQGLQFLFEYFSETQRNKGNFPGRFSGRQFSNSRSEMNVSTLELGDSALYLCASSTLSGTVHGQYFGPGTRLTVT.